One sample yielded the 8 T cell receptor beta chains listed below, sequenced in a study of T cell repertoires in cytomegalovirus infection. Via MiXCR, TCRdb re-called the reads, giving one row per CDR3 protein. Found here are around 300,000 distinct CDR3 sequences, 9.5% of them singletons; the top ten hold approximately 4.5%. The source material was PBMCs. These receptors came from a human donor in good health (CMV status not recorded). Some clones in this sample may be carry-over from other donors' samples.

This clonotype was counted many times. This chain joins TRBV11-2 and TRBJ2-7; D uncertain. Germline V gives CDR1 SGHAT, CDR2 FQNNGV. The CDR3 sequence is 15 residues long. Trimming took off 1 base at V and 0 bases at J, with 10 bases between the two ends. The CDR3 sequence: CASSLVHGVSYEQYF. The CDR3 nucleotides read TGTGCCAGCAGCTTAGTCCACGGAGTCTCCTACGAGCAGTACTTC. The full variable domain, in which reference TRBV11-2 and TRBJ2-7 provide the parts outside the CDR3, is EAGVAQSPRYKIIEKRQSVAFWCNPISGHATLYWYQQILGQGPKLLIQFQNNGVVDDSQLPKDRFSAERLKGVDSTLKIQPAKLEDSAVYLCASSLVHGVSYEQYFGPGTRLTVT.

This chain uses TRBV28 with TRBJ1-1; tentatively, D is TRBD1 (6 bases). Germline V gives CDR1 MDHEN, CDR2 SYDVKM. This CDR3 is 13 amino acids long. V was trimmed by 6 bases and J by 4 bases, leaving 12 bases between them. The chain's CDR3 is CASRVGGATEAFF. CDR3 in DNA: TGTGCCAGCAGAGTTGGGGGCGCCACTGAAGCTTTCTTT.

The V gene is TRBV19, the J gene TRBJ2-3; 11 bases align to TRBD2. V lost 3 bases, J lost 3 bases, and 11 bases stayed unmatched. The germline gives CDR1 LNHDA, CDR2 SQIVND (reference sequence). This CDR3 contains 18 residues. CDR3 residues: CASSIVLFTSGRTDTQYF. The CDR3 DNA is TGTGCCAGTAGTATTGTCTTATTCACTAGCGGGAGAACAGATACGCAGTATTTT.

The sample holds many counts of this clonotype. This chain links TRBV7-2 with TRBJ2-3, with 7 bases lining up with TRBD1. Germline trimming cut 6 bases from V and 4 bases from J; bases unmatched to any gene: 13. Germline-derived CDR1 and CDR2 are SGHTA and FQGNSA. The CDR3 spans 16 residues. The CDR3 DNA follows: TGTGCCAGCAGTAGTAGGGGGCGCGATTTGGCAGATACGCAGTATTTT. Residues: CASSSRGRDLADTQYF.

This clonotype was seen many times. The V gene is TRBV7-2, the J gene TRBJ1-4; weak D call: TRBD1 (6 bases). This CDR3 comprises 16 residues. V lost 5 bases to trimming and J lost 1 base, with 14 bases between them. CDR1 is SGHTA and CDR2 is FQGNSA in the germline V gene. The CDR3 protein is CASSPQGRVTNEKLFF. In DNA form, the CDR3 reads TGTGCCAGCAGCCCCCAGGGGAGGGTAACTAATGAAAAACTGTTTTTT.

This clonotype was observed many times. This chain links TRBV19 with TRBJ1-5; D gene uncertain. The CDR3 has 15 residues. Trimming removed 3 bases at V and 4 bases at J, with 13 bases between. Germline V CDR1 and CDR2: LNHDA, SQIVND (reference sequence). The CDR3 loop is CASSIGDKRNQPQHF. The DNA for the CDR3 is TGTGCCAGTAGTATCGGCGACAAGAGGAATCAGCCCCAGCATTTT.

The CDR3 DNA follows: TGTGCCAGCAGCTTAGCCCGGCGGTCGAACACCGGGGAGCTGTTTTTT. Its translation: CASSLARRSNTGELFF. The rearrangement links TRBV7-2 to TRBJ2-2; no reliable D call. The V gene's germline CDR1 is SGHTA and CDR2 FQGNSA. CDR3 length: 16 residues. V was trimmed by 0 bases and J by 0 bases, leaving 8 bases between them.

In its sample, this clonotype was seen many times. The chain uses TRBV7-2 and TRBJ2-5; D call uncertain. The germline CDR1 and CDR2 sequences are SGHTA and FQGNSA. This CDR3 contains 13 residues. Trimming removed 1 base from V and 9 bases from J, with 12 bases in between. In DNA form, the CDR3 reads TGTGCCAGCAGCTTAGAGGCGAATTTGGCCCAGTACTTC. Translated: CASSLEANLAQYF. Filled out from reference TRBV7-2 and TRBJ2-5, the complete variable domain reads GAGVSQSPSNKVTEKGKDVELRCDPISGHTALYWYRQSLGQGLEFLIYFQGNSAPDKSGLPSDRFSAERTGGSVSTLTIQRTQQEDSAVYLCASSLEANLAQYFGPGTRLLVL.